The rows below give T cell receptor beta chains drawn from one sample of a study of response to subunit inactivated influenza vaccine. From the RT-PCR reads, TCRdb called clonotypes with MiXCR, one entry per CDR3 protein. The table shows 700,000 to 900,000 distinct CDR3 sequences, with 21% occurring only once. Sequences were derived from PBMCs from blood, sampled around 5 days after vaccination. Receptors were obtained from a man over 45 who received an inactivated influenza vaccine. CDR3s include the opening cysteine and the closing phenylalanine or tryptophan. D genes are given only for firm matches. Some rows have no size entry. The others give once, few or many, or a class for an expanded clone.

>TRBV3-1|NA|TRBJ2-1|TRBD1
TGTGCCAGCAGCCAAGATCCCCAGGGGGTAGGCCCCTACAATGAGCAGTTCTTC
CASSQDPQGVGPYNEQFF
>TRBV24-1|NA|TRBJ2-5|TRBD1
TGTGCCACGGGACAGGGGGTAAAAGAGACCCAGTACTTC
CATGQGVKETQYF
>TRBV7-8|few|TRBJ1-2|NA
TGTGCCAGCAGCTTAGGCAGCCTCTATGGCTACACCTTC
CASSLGSLYGYTF
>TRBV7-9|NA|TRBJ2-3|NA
TGTGCCAGCAGCCCAAAATTGGGGACCGCTAGCACAGATACGCAGTATTTT
CASSPKLGTASTDTQYF
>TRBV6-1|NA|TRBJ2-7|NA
TGTGCCAGCAGTCTTCCGAGCTTCTACGAGCAGTACTTC
CASSLPSFYEQYF
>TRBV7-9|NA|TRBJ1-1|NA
TGTGCCAGCAGCACCCCAGGGGCGGTCACTGAAGCTTTCTTT
CASSTPGAVTEAFF
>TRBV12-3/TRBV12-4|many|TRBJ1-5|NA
TGTGCCAGCAGTTACCTGAATCAGCCCCAGCATTTT
CASSYLNQPQHF
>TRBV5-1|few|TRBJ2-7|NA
TGCGCCAGCAGCTCCGGACAGCTCGACCTAATCTACGAGCAGTACTTC
CASSSGQLDLIYEQYF
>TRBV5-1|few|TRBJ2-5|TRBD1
TGCGCCAGCAGCTTTGGACAGGGGCAAGAGACCCAGTACTTC
CASSFGQGQETQYF
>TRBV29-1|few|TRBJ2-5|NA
TGCAGCGTTGCTCCTCAGAGCCAAGAGACCCAGTACTTC
CSVAPQSQETQYF
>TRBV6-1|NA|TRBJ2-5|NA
TGTGCCAGCAGTGAAGCGGACAGCACGGGGGGGACCCAGTACTTC
CASSEADSTGGTQYF
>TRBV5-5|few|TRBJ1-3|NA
TGTGCCAGCAGCTTGGGGCCTGTGTTTGGAAACACCATATATTTT
CASSLGPVFGNTIYF
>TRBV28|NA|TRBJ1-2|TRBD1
TGTGCCAGCCGCTTCGCGGACAGGGGCGGGGAAGGCTACACCTTC
CASRFADRGGEGYTF
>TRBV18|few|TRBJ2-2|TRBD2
TGTGCCAGCTCAAAGACTAGCGACACCGGGGAGCTGTTTTTT
CASSKTSDTGELFF
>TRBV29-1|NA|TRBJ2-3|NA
TGCAGCGTAATCGACTGGGAAACAGATACGCAGTATTTT
CSVIDWETDTQYF
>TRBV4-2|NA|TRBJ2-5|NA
TGTGCCAGCAGCGACAACTCCGGGACTCGGGAGACCCAGTACTTC
CASSDNSGTRETQYF
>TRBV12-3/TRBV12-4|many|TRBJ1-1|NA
TGTGCCAGCAGTTTCTCCGGGGGCACTGAAGCTTTCTTT
CASSFSGGTEAFF
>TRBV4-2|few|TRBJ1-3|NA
TGTGCCAGCAGCCAAGATCATCTGGGCTCTGGAAACACCATATATTTT
CASSQDHLGSGNTIYF
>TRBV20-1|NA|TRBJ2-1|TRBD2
TGCAGTGCAGGACTAGCGGGAGGAGGATTCTTC
CSAGLAGGGFF
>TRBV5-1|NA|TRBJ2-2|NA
TGCGCCAGCAGCGGGGACACACACACCGGGGAGCTGTTTTTT
CASSGDTHTGELFF
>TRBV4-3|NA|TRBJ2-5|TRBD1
TGCGCCAGCAGCTCCCCAAGGGGGCCGGACCAAGAGACCCAGTACTTC
CASSSPRGPDQETQYF
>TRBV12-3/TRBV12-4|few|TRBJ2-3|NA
TGTGCCAGCAGTTTAGATCGGGGGGCCGATTATACGCAGTATTTT
CASSLDRGADYTQYF
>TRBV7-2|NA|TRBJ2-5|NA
TGTGCCAGCAGCCATTGGACAGACCAAGAGACCCAGTACTTC
CASSHWTDQETQYF
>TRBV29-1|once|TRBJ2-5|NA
TGCAGCGCCTTTCGGACAGCCGAAGTGGGGACCCAGTACTTC
CSAFRTAEVGTQYF
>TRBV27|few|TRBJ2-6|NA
TGTGCCAGCAGTTTCGAGAGGGCTGGGGCCAACGTCCTGACTTTC
CASSFERAGANVLTF
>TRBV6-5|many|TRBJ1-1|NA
TGTGCCAGCAGTTACTCGGCGGGGGCAACTGAAGCTTTCTTT
CASSYSAGATEAFF
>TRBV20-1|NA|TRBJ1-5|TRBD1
TGCAGTGCTCGCGACAGGGTTTATAGCAATCAGCCCCAGCATTTT
CSARDRVYSNQPQHF
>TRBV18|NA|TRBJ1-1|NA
TGTGCCAGCTCATCCGGCGAGAGGGGAGCTTTCTTT
CASSSGERGAFF
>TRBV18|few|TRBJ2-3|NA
TGTGCCAGCTCACCACCCTACGGAGATACGCAGTATTTT
CASSPPYGDTQYF
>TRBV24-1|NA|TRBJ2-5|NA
TGTGCCACCAGTGACAAAGACAGGTCAGAGACCCAGTACTTC
CATSDKDRSETQYF
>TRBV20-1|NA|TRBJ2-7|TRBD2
TGCAGTGCTAGAAGGGCGACTAGCGGGAGTCTGAACGAGCAGTACTTC
CSARRATSGSLNEQYF
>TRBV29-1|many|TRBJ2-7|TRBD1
TGCAGCGTGTCCGGGACAGGACGAACCTACGAGCAGTACTTC
CSVSGTGRTYEQYF
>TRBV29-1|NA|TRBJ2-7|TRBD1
TGCAGCGTTGAAGTCCAACAGGGGGGCGAGCAGTACTTC
CSVEVQQGGEQYF
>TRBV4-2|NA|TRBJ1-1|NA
TGTGCCAGCAGCCAAGATTGGGAGAACACTGAAGCTTTCTTT
CASSQDWENTEAFF
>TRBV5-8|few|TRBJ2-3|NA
TGTGCCAGCAGCTCGGACGAACTCGGCCGAAAGTATTTT
CASSSDELGRKYF
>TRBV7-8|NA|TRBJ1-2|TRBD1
TGTGCCAGCAGCTTAGTTCGCAGGGGGCGTATGAACTATGGCTACACCTTC
CASSLVRRGRMNYGYTF
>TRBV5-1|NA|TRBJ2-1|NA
TGCGCCAGCAGCTTGGCGACGGGAGTCGTCAATGAGCAGTTCTTC
CASSLATGVVNEQFF
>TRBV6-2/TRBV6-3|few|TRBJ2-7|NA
TGTGCCAGCGGGCGGGAAAGGTACGAGCAGTACTTC
CASGRERYEQYF
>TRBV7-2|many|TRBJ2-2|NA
TGTGCCAGCAGCTTAGTGGGGGGCAGGACCGGGGAGCTGTTTTTT
CASSLVGGRTGELFF
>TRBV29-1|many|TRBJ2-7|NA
TGCAGCGTTGTTCGGGATACCTACGAGCAGTACTTC
CSVVRDTYEQYF
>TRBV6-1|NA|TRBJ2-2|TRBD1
TGTGCCAGCAGAAGACAGGGTACTGCCGGGGAGCTGTTTTTT
CASRRQGTAGELFF
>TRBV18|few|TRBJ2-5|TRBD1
TGTGCCAGCTCACTGAACATGGGACAGGGGGTACAAGAGACCCAGTACTTC
CASSLNMGQGVQETQYF
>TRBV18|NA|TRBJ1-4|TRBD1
TGTGCCAGCTCACCCTTCAGGGGGCTCCCTGACGCAACTAATGAAAAACTGTTTTTT
CASSPFRGLPDATNEKLFF
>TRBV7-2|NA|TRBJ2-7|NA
TGTGCCAGCAGCTTTAGCACAGGGAGCTCCTACGAGCAGTACTTC
CASSFSTGSSYEQYF